One and the same sample provided the 25 T cell receptor beta chains below, sequenced in a study of blood T cell repertoires in COVID-19. Generated by immunoSEQ multiplex PCR, the TCRdb table keeps only in-frame clones and is missing some. The repertoire holds 75,000 to 95,000 clones, with roughly 78% as singletons. Material for sequencing was peripheral blood. The source is a man in his sixties with COVID-19, enrolled during active disease.

This clone has at least ten counts. The J gene is TRBJ2-5, the V gene TRBV18, with D possibly matching TRBD2 (5 bases). CDR3 length: 16 amino acids. Trimming cost V 0 bases and J 5 bases, with 16 bases left between them. Germline V lookup: CDR1 KGHSH, CDR2 LQKENI. CDR3 amino acids: CASSPPQDTGGETQYF. The CDR3 bases are TGTGCCAGCTCACCACCCCAAGACACGGGCGGGGAGACCCAGTACTTC.

Here the CDR3 reads CASSPRDGTGNQPQHF. The CDR3 DNA follows: TGTGCCAGCAGTCCCCGAGACGGGACTGGCAATCAGCCCCAGCATTTT. The rearrangement joins TRBV6-2 or TRBV6-3 to TRBJ1-5; D may be TRBD1 (5 bases). Germline loops: CDR1 MNHEY, CDR2 SVGEGT. This CDR3 is 16 amino acids long. V lost 5 bases and J lost 2, with 16 bases in between.

The chain employs TRBV27 and TRBJ1-4; 7 bases agree with TRBD1. The germline gives CDR1 MNHEY, CDR2 SMNVEV (reference sequence). Trimming took 7 bases from V and 7 from J; bases not matched to a gene: 9. This CDR3 has 14 amino acids. The CDR3 DNA is TGTGCCAGCACCAAACAGGGGAGAGGTGAAAAACTGTTTTTT. Encoded protein: CASTKQGRGEKLFF.

This clone was observed a single time. J is TRBJ1-1 and V is TRBV27, with D uncertain. The CDR3 covers 13 residues. Trimming shortened V by 1 base and J by 4 bases, and 7 bases separated the two germline ends. Looked up from germline, CDR1 is MNHEY and CDR2 is SMNVEV (reference sequence). CDR3 region: CASSLFGRTEAFF. The CDR3 nucleotides read TGTGCCAGCAGTTTATTCGGTCGCACTGAAGCTTTCTTT.

This rearrangement joins TRBV7-2 to TRBJ2-3; the match to TRBD1 covers 9 bases. V gave up 4 bases and J gave up 5 bases; unmatched junction bases: 1. From germline, CDR1 is SGHTA and CDR2 FQGNSA. The CDR3 sequence is 13 residues long. The CDR3 reads CASSYRGRDTQYF. CDR3 coding DNA: TGTGCCAGCAGCTACAGGGGGCGAGATACGCAGTATTTT.

This clone was seen more than once but under ten times. The chain employs TRBV7-8 and TRBJ2-1; 8 bases map to TRBD2. The CDR3 length is 18 residues. Germline CDR1 and CDR2: SGHVS and FQNEAQ. Trimming removed 3 bases from V and 7 bases from J; junction bases left unmatched: 17. CDR3 nucleotide sequence: TGTGCCAGCAGCTTGGACGGTCGTGAGCGGGAGTTCAGGAATGAGCAGTTCTTC. This encodes CASSLDGREREFRNEQFF. The variable domain in full, with the rest retrieved from reference TRBV7-8 and TRBJ2-1, is GAGVSQSPRYKVAKRGQDVALRCDPISGHVSLFWYQQALGQGPEFLTYFQNEAQLDKSGLPSDRFFAERPEGSVSTLKIQRTQQEDSAVYLCASSLDGREREFRNEQFFGPGTRLTVL.

V usage is TRBV7-3 and J usage is TRBJ1-3; TRBD1 matches at 9 bases. Germline V gives CDR1 SGHTA, CDR2 FQGTGA. Germline trimming cut 5 bases from V and 3 bases from J; bases unmatched to any gene: 5. This CDR3 is 15 amino acids long. CDR3 sequence: CASSPTGGLGNTIYF. The DNA of the CDR3 is TGTGCCAGCAGCCCGACAGGGGGTCTTGGAAACACCATATATTTT.

The CDR3 loop is CASSTGQTEAFF. CDR3 DNA: TGTGCCAGCTCAACAGGGCAAACTGAAGCTTTCTTT. The chain employs TRBV6-5 and TRBJ1-1; a possible D gene is TRBD1 (6 bases). Trimming left V 8 bases short and J 5 bases short, with 12 bases between. In germline, CDR1 is MNHEY, CDR2 SVGAGI. The CDR3 length is 12 residues.

The genes are TRBV29-1 and TRBJ2-1, with TRBD2 matching 9 bases. From germline, CDR1 is SQVTM and CDR2 ANQGSEA. The CDR3 has 13 residues. The CDR3 reads CTLRLAGSDEQFF. DNA of the CDR3: TGCACCCTCCGGCTAGCGGGATCGGATGAGCAGTTCTTC.

The rearrangement joins TRBV11-2 to TRBJ1-1; 8 nucleotides match TRBD1. The V gene's germline CDR1 is SGHAT and CDR2 FQNNGV. The CDR3 sequence is 16 residues long. The V gene end was trimmed by 8 bases and the J gene end by 0 bases; junction bases not matched to a gene: 11. The CDR3 loop is CASGTDRAPLNTEAFF. The CDR3 bases are TGTGCCAGCGGGACGGACAGGGCGCCCTTGAACACTGAAGCTTTCTTT.

The V and J genes are TRBV18 and TRBJ2-4; D possibly corresponds to TRBD2 (6 bases). The CDR3 has 15 amino acids. Per the germline V gene, CDR1 is KGHSH and CDR2 is LQKENI. V was pared by 7 bases and J by 1 base, with 14 bases between. CDR3 coding DNA: TGTGCCAGCTACGAGGATCGGGGGGCCAAAAACATTCAGTACTTC. Amino acid sequence: CASYEDRGAKNIQYF.

V gene TRBV7-2 combines with J gene TRBJ1-2; D ambiguous. The CDR3 runs to 13 residues. The ends were cut back, 4 bases at V and 7 bases at J, with 13 bases in the middle. Germline V gene lookup returns CDR1 SGHTA and CDR2 FQGNSA. The CDR3 loop reads CASSSTRHGGYTF. Here the CDR3 DNA reads TGTGCCAGCAGCTCAACCAGGCACGGTGGCTACACCTTC.

The V call is TRBV5-6, the J call TRBJ2-1; D possibly corresponds to TRBD1 (5 bases). The CDR3 sequence is 13 residues long. The V gene's germline CDR1 is SGHDT and CDR2 YYEEEE. Trimming took off 1 base at V and 7 bases at J, with 9 bases between the two ends. The CDR3 bases are TGTGCCAGCAGCTTGTCAGGGTTAAATGAGCAGTTCTTC. Residues: CASSLSGLNEQFF.

The chain uses TRBV27 and TRBJ2-7; possible D gene TRBD1, 6 bases. The V end lost 5 bases, the J end lost 0 bases, and 14 bases lay between the germline ends. Germline V CDR1 and CDR2: MNHEY, SMNVEV (reference sequence). The CDR3 contains 15 residues. The CDR3 DNA reads TGTGCCAGCAGTCCGACAGGCGCTAGCTCCTACGAGCAGTACTTC. It codes for CASSPTGASSYEQYF.

The V call is TRBV11-2, the J call TRBJ1-2, with D hard to call. V was cut by 5 bases and J by 7 bases, with 8 bases left in between. Germline-derived CDR1 and CDR2 are SGHAT and FQNNGV. The CDR3 runs 11 residues. CDR3 protein: CASSAGGGYTF. CDR3 sequence (DNA): TGTGCCAGCAGCGCCGGCGGTGGCTACACCTTC.

The chain carries TRBV7-2 and TRBJ2-2; the match to TRBD1 covers 8 bases. V shed 2 bases, J shed 4 bases, and the junction held 12 bases outside the gene matches. CDR3 size: 18 residues. Per germline, CDR1 SGHTA and CDR2 FQGNSA. The CDR3 DNA sequence: TGTGCCAGCAGCTTAACCCCCTGGCAGGGGGCTGGCACCGGGGAGCTGTTTTTT. Its translation is CASSLTPWQGAGTGELFF.

The chain recombines TRBV6-2 or TRBV6-3 with TRBJ2-6; D is ambiguous. V lost 1 base and J lost 0, with 10 bases in between. The CDR3 contains 17 residues. Germline V CDR1 and CDR2: MNHEY, SVGEGT. CDR3 sequence (DNA): TGTGCCAGCAGTTACTGGCCACTATTCTCTGGGGCCAACGTCCTGACTTTC. It specifies CASSYWPLFSGANVLTF.

This clone came up a few times. V usage is TRBV12-1 and J usage is TRBJ2-5; the table's D call TRBD2 went unverified against the DNA. TRBV12-1 represents a pseudogene. The CDR3 spans 13 residues. As DNA, the CDR3 is TGTGCCAGCCGGAGGAAAGAACAAGAGACCCAGTACTTC. Amino acids: CASRRKEQETQYF.

This clone was observed a handful of times. V is TRBV3-1 (or the pseudogene TRBV3-2) and J is TRBJ1-4; D gene ambiguous. Looked up from germline, CDR1 is LGHDT and CDR2 is YNNKEL (reference sequence). Trimming removed 4 bases at V and 0 bases at J, with 6 bases between. The CDR3 extends over 14 amino acids. The CDR3, as DNA: TGTGCCAGCAGCCTGCGGTCAACTAATGAAAAACTGTTTTTT. This gives the protein CASSLRSTNEKLFF.

J is TRBJ2-5 and V is TRBV18, with 8 bases aligning to TRBD2. V lost 0 bases, J lost 4 bases, and 4 bases stayed unmatched. Germline CDR1 reads KGHSH; CDR2 reads LQKENI. The length of the CDR3 is 15 residues. The CDR3 sequence is CASSPPSSGRETQYF. Written as DNA, the CDR3 is TGTGCCAGCTCACCACCGTCAAGCGGGAGAGAGACCCAGTACTTC.

The V call is TRBV6-2 or TRBV6-3, the J call TRBJ2-2; TRBD1 matches 10 bases. Per the germline V gene, CDR1 is MNHEY and CDR2 is SVGEGT. V shed 6 bases, J shed 7 bases, and the junction held 14 bases outside the gene matches. The CDR3 extends over 17 amino acids. CDR3 bases: TGTGCCAGCAGCCGACAGACAGGGGGCCCCATTGACGGGGAGCTGTTTTTT. It encodes CASSRQTGGPIDGELFF.

The chain links TRBV6-5 to TRBJ2-3; 11 bases line up with TRBD1. After removal of 10 bases from V and 3 bases from J, the junction contained 6 bases not matched to a gene. This CDR3 has 14 amino acids. Germline assignment: CDR1 MNHEY and CDR2 SVGAGI. CDR3 residues: CATAGQGGTDTQYF. CDR3 sequence (DNA): TGTGCCACCGCGGGACAGGGGGGAACAGATACGCAGTATTTT.

A few counts support this clone. The chain uses TRBV7-8 and TRBJ1-3, with D unresolved. Germline lookup yields CDR1 SGHVS and CDR2 FQNEAQ. Trimming pared 11 bases from V and 3 bases from J, leaving 8 bases between. This CDR3 is 11 amino acids long. CDR3 coding DNA: TGTGCCTCGTACGGTGGAAACACCATATATTTT. Translated, it gives CASYGGNTIYF.

This sequence joins TRBV14 and TRBJ2-1; D is unclear. The CDR3 has 15 amino acids. V gave up 0 bases and J gave up 11 bases, with 17 bases separating them. Germline V gene lookup returns CDR1 SGHDN and CDR2 FVKESK. The CDR3: CASSQEQAPVSQQFF. CDR3 DNA: TGTGCCAGCAGCCAAGAGCAAGCGCCAGTCAGCCAGCAGTTCTTC.

The chain joins TRBV2 to TRBJ2-2; unclear D gene. Germline V gives CDR1 SNHLY, CDR2 FYNNEI. Deletions cut 1 base from V and 5 bases from J, with 11 bases between. The CDR3 is made up of 15 amino acids. The CDR3 sequence: CASSEGIPLTGELFF. CDR3 nucleotide sequence: TGTGCCAGCAGTGAAGGTATTCCCTTAACCGGGGAGCTGTTTTTT.